This T cell receptor beta chain stems from a study of vaccination effects on CD4 cells after COVID-19. Points on this clone: The antigen remains undetermined.

Study results and limitations: Only a single clone (1 of 255 vaccine-induced clones in healthy vaccinees) cross-reacted with common cold coronaviruses. In the late period after vaccination, infection- and vaccine-induced clones contracted markedly.

Antigen-specific CD4+ T cell clonotypes were called by their expansion after viral peptide-pool culture in ViraFEST. Following a roughly 9-day culture, CD4+ T cells were purified. According to the study, vaccine recipients showed no prior SARS-CoV-2 infection and negative nucleocapsid antibodies. Wells each received under 2.5 million PBMC, cultured with about 9.3 IU/ml IL-2 and 10 ug/ml peptides. Both day 3 and day 7 saw half the medium replaced with IL-2 medium. V was pared by 5 bases and J by 4 bases, with 7 bases of the junction left unmatched. Germline assignment: CDR1 SGHAT and CDR2 FQNNGV. The CDR3 spans 16 residues. Sequencing used immunoSEQ multiplex PCR; TCRdb keeps in-frame clones, though not all of them. The sample includes around 28,000 clones, 75% to 85% of them seen just once.

Source: CD4+ T cells from PBMCs cultured with SARS-CoV-2 spike peptides, taken before COVID-19 vaccination. This rearrangement joins TRBV11-2 to TRBJ2-1; 11 nucleotides line up with TRBD2. This receptor was identified in a human donor who received a COVID-19 vaccine. CDR3 bases: TGTGCCAGCAGCCCGTTAACTAGCGGGAGTTACAATGAGCAGTTCTTC. Translation gives CASSPLTSGSYNEQFF.